These 18 T cell receptor beta chains were all obtained from the same sample, sequenced in a study of breast tumors, draining lymph nodes, adjacent tissues. Samples came from axillary lymph nodes draining the breast cancer. TCRdb passed the multiplex PCR reads through MiXCR, listing each CDR3 protein once. Of some 120,000 distinct CDR3 sequences listed, about 20% are singletons. Sequencing was carried out using axillary lymph node tissue. These receptors were obtained from a female donor with breast cancer. Some clones in this sample may be carry-over from other donors' samples.

At least ten counts were recorded for this clonotype. The rearrangement joins TRBV7-9 to TRBJ1-3; D unresolved. V gave up 5 bases and J gave up 2 bases, with 16 bases separating them. The CDR3 sequence is 16 residues long. Germline values: CDR1 SEHNR, CDR2 FQNEAQ (reference sequence). CDR3: CASSLALGGTGNTIYF. The CDR3 DNA sequence: TGTGCCAGCAGCCTCGCGTTGGGTGGAACTGGAAACACCATATATTTT.

This clonotype was recorded many times. The V and J genes are TRBV27 and TRBJ2-7; the match to TRBD1 covers 9 bases. The germline gives CDR1 MNHEY, CDR2 SMNVEV (reference sequence). The V gene end was trimmed by 6 bases and the J gene end by 5 bases; junction bases not matched to a gene: 11. The CDR3 extends over 15 amino acids. This chain's CDR3 is CASSSRTGVNDEQYF. In DNA form, the CDR3 reads TGTGCCAGCAGCTCCAGGACAGGGGTAAACGACGAGCAGTACTTC.

Comment on this clonotype: Given a much more abundant clone one base away, this may be a read error. This rearrangement joins TRBV7-9 to TRBJ2-5; D might be TRBD1 (5 bases). The germline gives CDR1 SEHNR, CDR2 FQNEAQ (reference sequence). The CDR3 consists of 12 residues. As DNA, the CDR3 is TGTGCCGGCAGCTTCGGTAGGGGGACCCAGTACTTC. Its translation is CAGSFGRGTQYF.

For this clonotype: A read error is possible here, since a much larger clone lies one base away. The gene calls are TRBV6-1 and TRBJ2-7, with D tentatively TRBD1 (5 bases). CDR1 MNHNS and CDR2 SASEGT come from the germline V gene. The V end lost 1 base, the J end lost 2 bases, and 12 bases lay between the germline ends. The CDR3 extends over 15 amino acids. CDR3 amino acids: CASSEDRTSTYEQYF. The CDR3 nucleotides read TGTGCCAGCAGTGAAGACAGGACCAGTACCTACGAGCAGTACTTC.

This clonotype was recorded at least ten times. The chain combines TRBV25-1 with TRBJ1-3; D remains ambiguous. V was cut by 0 bases and J by 3 bases, with 15 bases left in between. Germline CDR1 is MGHDK and CDR2 is SYGVNS. The CDR3 loop spans 17 amino acids. CDR3 sequence: CASSEYSFRARGNTIYF. The DNA for the CDR3 is TGTGCCAGCAGTGAATATAGTTTCCGGGCTCGTGGAAACACCATATATTTT. Combining the CDR3 with reference TRBV25-1 and TRBJ1-3 gives the whole variable domain EADIYQTPRYLVIGTGKKITLECSQTMGHDKMYWYQQDPGMELHLIHYSYGVNSTEKGDLSSESTVSRIRTEHFPLTLESARPSHTSQYLCASSEYSFRARGNTIYFGEGSWLTVV.

This clonotype was found many times. The chain links TRBV20-1 to TRBJ2-5; D ambiguous. Germline values: CDR1 DFQATT, CDR2 SNEGSKA (reference sequence). This CDR3 has 11 amino acids. V lost 4 bases, J lost 2 bases, and 5 bases lay in between. CDR3 nucleotides: TGCAGTGCTATGGAGCAAGAGACCCAGTACTTC. As protein: CSAMEQETQYF.

This clonotype was counted at least ten times. The chain has TRBV12-5 and TRBJ2-3; D uncertain. CDR3 length: 15 residues. V dropped 2 bases and J dropped 0 bases, with 9 bases sitting between them. The germline CDR1 and CDR2 sequences are LGHNT and FRNRAP. CDR3 amino acids: CASGLRHSSTDTQYF. The CDR3 region has the DNA TGTGCTAGTGGTTTGCGCCATTCTAGCACAGATACGCAGTATTTT.

Many counts were recorded for this clonotype. This chain joins TRBV2 and TRBJ2-3; no firm D call. Trimming removed 1 base from V and 5 bases from J, with 4 bases in between. The CDR3 has 12 residues. The germline CDR1 and CDR2 sequences are SNHLY and FYNNEI. CDR3 DNA: TGTGCCAGCAGTGAAGGACAAGATACGCAGTATTTT. This sequence encodes CASSEGQDTQYF.

Many counts were recorded for this clonotype. This chain joins TRBV7-9 and TRBJ2-7; the D gene is possibly TRBD1 (6 bases). Per the germline V gene, CDR1 is SEHNR and CDR2 is FQNEAQ (reference sequence). Between the trimmed V and J ends, which lost 8 bases and 4 bases, there was a span of 12 bases. This CDR3 has 12 residues. CDR3 residues: CASGDTMYEQYF. The CDR3 bases are TGTGCCAGCGGGGACACCATGTACGAGCAGTACTTC.

In the case of this clonotype: A clone one base away is much larger, so this may be a read error. The chain couples TRBV6-6 to TRBJ2-3, with D possibly matching TRBD2 (6 bases). Trimming cost V 6 bases and J 4 bases, with 17 bases left between them. CDR1 and CDR2 from the germline V gene are MNHNY and SVGAGI (reference sequence). The CDR3 is made up of 15 amino acids. CDR3 in DNA: TGTGCCAGCAGAGCACTAGTGGGAGGTGCAGATACGCAGTATTTT. As protein: CASRALVGGADTQYF.

This clonotype showed up many times. The chain is built from TRBV29-1 and TRBJ2-5; a possible D gene is TRBD2 (6 bases). Germline-derived CDR1 and CDR2 are SQVTM and ANQGSEA. V lost 6 bases and J 2 bases, leaving 10 bases between the germline ends. There are 12 residues in the CDR3. The chain's CDR3 is CSVRGVQETQYF. The CDR3 nucleotides are TGCAGCGTCCGCGGGGTTCAAGAGACCCAGTACTTC.

This clonotype has just a few counts. The chain joins TRBV2 to TRBJ2-4; the match to TRBD1 covers 8 bases. Looked up from germline, CDR1 is SNHLY and CDR2 is FYNNEI. With 5 bases clipped from V and 7 bases from J, the junction kept 7 bases outside the gene matches. This CDR3 spans 14 amino acids. CDR3 nucleotide sequence: TGTGCCAGCAGTACCGGGACAGGAGGGAACATTCAGTACTTC. This translates into CASSTGTGGNIQYF.

This clonotype was seen ten or more times. The chain joins TRBV7-9 to TRBJ2-7, with TRBD1 matching 10 bases. This CDR3 contains 17 residues. Germline V gene data show CDR1 as SEHNR and CDR2 as FQNEAQ (reference sequence). V lost 1 base, J lost 5 bases, and 11 bases stayed unmatched. Here the CDR3 reads CASSLVWGDRGLHEQYF. In nucleotides, the CDR3 is TGTGCCAGCAGCTTAGTGTGGGGGGACAGGGGCCTTCACGAGCAGTACTTC.

This clonotype was detected ten times or more. This chain uses TRBV7-2 with TRBJ2-7; TRBD1 agrees at 10 bases. J was trimmed by 3 bases and V by 4 bases; bases with no gene match: 9. Per germline, CDR1 SGHTA and CDR2 FQGNSA. The CDR3 covers 16 residues. Here the CDR3 reads CASSSRRDRGYYEQYF. CDR3 nucleotide sequence: TGTGCCAGCAGCTCCCGCCGGGACAGGGGATACTACGAGCAGTACTTC. Filled out from reference TRBV7-2 and TRBJ2-7, the complete variable domain reads GAGVSQSPSNKVTEKGKDVELRCDPISGHTALYWYRQSLGQGLEFLIYFQGNSAPDKSGLPSDRFSAERTGGSVSTLTIQRTQQEDSAVYLCASSSRRDRGYYEQYFGPGTRLTVT.

This chain joins TRBV28 and TRBJ1-5; D is unclear. Germline V gene lookup returns CDR1 MDHEN and CDR2 SYDVKM. The CDR3 spans 14 residues. Trimming removed 10 bases at V and 3 bases at J, with 16 bases between. CDR3 bases: TGTGCCACCGCGGACTGGACCCCCAATCAGCCCCAGCATTTT. This sequence encodes CATADWTPNQPQHF.

V gene TRBV12-3 or TRBV12-4 combines with J gene TRBJ1-3, with D possibly being TRBD1 (5 bases). This CDR3 comprises 14 residues. Trimming removed 6 bases at V and 0 bases at J, with 9 bases between. The CDR3 nucleotides are TGTGCCAGCAGACCCAGGGCCTCTGGAAACACCATATATTTT. It is translated as CASRPRASGNTIYF.

This clonotype appeared a few times. A much larger clone differs from this one at a single base, so this may be a read error. The chain links TRBV20-1 to TRBJ1-5, with 10 bases aligning to TRBD1. CDR1 and CDR2 from the germline V gene are DFQATT and SNEGSKA (reference sequence). The CDR3 is 14 residues long. J was trimmed by 6 bases and V by 6 bases; bases with no gene match: 8. The CDR3 region has the DNA TGCAGTGCGAGGATGGACAGGGGGAGTCAGCCCCAGCATTTT. Translation: CSARMDRGSQPQHF.

This clonotype was seen ten or more times. The V call is TRBV12-3 or TRBV12-4, the J call TRBJ2-2; 7 bases map to TRBD2. Trimming at V came to 2 bases and at J to 3 bases, leaving 3 bases not matched to a gene. The CDR3 has 15 amino acids. CDR3 region: CASSLSGGDTGELFF. Here the CDR3 DNA reads TGTGCCAGCAGTTTATCGGGGGGTGACACCGGGGAGCTGTTTTTT.